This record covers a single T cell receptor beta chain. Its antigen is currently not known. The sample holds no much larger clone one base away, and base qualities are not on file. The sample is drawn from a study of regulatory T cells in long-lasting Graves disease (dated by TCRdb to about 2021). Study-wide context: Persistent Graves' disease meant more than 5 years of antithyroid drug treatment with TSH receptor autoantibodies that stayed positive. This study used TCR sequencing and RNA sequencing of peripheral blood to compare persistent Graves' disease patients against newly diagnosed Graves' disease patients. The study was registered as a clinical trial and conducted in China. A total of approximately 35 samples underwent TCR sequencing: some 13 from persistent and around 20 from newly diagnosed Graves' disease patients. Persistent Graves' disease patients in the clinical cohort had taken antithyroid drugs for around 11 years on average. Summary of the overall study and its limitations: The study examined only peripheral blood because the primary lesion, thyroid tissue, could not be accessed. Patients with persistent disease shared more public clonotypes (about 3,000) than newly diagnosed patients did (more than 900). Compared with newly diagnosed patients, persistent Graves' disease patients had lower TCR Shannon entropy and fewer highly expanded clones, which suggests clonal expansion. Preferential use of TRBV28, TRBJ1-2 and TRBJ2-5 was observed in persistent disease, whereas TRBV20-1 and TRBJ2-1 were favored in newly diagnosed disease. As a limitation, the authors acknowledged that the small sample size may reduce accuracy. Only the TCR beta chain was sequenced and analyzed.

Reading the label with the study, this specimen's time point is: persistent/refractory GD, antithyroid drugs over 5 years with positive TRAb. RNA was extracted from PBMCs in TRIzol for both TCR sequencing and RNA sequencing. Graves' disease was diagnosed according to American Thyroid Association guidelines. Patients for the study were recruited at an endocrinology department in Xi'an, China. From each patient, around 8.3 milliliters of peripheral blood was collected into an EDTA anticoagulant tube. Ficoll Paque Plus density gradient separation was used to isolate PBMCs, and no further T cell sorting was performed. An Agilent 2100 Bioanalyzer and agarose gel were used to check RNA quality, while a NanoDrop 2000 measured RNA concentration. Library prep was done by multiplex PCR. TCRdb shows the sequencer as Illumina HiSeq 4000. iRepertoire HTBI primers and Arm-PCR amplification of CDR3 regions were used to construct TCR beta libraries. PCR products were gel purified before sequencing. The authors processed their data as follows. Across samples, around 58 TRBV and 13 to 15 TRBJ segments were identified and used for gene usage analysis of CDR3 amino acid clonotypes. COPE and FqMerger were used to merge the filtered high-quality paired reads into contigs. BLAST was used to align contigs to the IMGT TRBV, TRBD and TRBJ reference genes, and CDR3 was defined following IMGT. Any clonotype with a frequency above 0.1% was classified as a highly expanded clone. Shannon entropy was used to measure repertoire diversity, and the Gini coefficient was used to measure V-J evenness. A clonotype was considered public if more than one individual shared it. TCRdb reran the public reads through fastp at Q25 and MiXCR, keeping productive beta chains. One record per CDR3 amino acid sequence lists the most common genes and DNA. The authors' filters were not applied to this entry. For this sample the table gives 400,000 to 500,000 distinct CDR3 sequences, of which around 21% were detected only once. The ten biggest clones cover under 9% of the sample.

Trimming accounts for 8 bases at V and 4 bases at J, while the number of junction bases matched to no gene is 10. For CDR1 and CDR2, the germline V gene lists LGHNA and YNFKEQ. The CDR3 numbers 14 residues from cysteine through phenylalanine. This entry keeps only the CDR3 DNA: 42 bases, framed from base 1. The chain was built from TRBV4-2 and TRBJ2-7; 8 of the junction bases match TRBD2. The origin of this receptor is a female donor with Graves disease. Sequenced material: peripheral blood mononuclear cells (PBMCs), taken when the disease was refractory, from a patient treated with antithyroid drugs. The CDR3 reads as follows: CASGPSGSNYEQYF. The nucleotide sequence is TGTGCCAGCGGCCCAAGCGGGAGTAATTACGAGCAGTACTTC.